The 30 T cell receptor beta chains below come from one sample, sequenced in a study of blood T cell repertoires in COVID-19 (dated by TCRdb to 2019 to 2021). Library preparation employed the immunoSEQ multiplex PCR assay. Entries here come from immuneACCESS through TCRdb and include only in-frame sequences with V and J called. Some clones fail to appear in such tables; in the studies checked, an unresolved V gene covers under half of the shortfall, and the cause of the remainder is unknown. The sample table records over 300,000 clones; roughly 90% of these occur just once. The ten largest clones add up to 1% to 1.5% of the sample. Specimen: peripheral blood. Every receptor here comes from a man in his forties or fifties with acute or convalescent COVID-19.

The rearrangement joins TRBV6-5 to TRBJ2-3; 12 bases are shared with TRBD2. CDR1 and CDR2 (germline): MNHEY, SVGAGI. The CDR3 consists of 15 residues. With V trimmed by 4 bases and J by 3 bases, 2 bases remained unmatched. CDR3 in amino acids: CASSLTSGGTDTQYF. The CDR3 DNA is TGTGCCAGCAGTTTGACTAGCGGGGGTACAGATACGCAGTATTTT.

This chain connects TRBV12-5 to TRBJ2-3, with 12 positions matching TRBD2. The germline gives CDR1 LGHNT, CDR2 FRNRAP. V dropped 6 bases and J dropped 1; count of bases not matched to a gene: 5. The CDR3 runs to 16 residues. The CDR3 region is CASGTGLAGRTDTQYF. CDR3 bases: TGTGCTAGTGGCACCGGACTAGCGGGGCGCACAGATACGCAGTATTTT.

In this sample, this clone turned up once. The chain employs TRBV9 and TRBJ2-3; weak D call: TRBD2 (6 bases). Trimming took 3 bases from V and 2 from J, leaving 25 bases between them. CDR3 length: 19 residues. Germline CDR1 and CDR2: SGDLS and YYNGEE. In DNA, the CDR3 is TGTGCCAGCAGCGCCCTAGCGCGTAGCGGCAGCACCAACACAGATACGCAGTATTTT. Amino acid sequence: CASSALARSGSTNTDTQYF.

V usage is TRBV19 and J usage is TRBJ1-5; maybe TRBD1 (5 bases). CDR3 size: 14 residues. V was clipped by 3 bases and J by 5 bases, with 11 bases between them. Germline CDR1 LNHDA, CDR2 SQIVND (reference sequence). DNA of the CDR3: TGTGCCAGTAGTATGGACAAGCTCTATCAGCCCCAGCATTTT. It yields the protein CASSMDKLYQPQHF.

The CDR3 bases are TGTGCCAGCAGTGAAGTCAGGCCAGATACGCAGTATTTT. Residues: CASSEVRPDTQYF. This chain links TRBV6-1 with TRBJ2-3; D gene ambiguous. The CDR3 runs 13 residues. Trimming stripped 1 base from V and 4 bases from J, with 6 bases between. Germline CDR1 MNHNS, CDR2 SASEGT.

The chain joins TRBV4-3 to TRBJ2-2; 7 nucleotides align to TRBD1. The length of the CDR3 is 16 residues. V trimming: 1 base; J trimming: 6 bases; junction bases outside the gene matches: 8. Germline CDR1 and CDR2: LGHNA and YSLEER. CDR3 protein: CASSQVGGGVPGELFF. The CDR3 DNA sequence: TGCGCCAGCAGCCAAGTAGGGGGCGGTGTCCCCGGGGAGCTGTTTTTT.

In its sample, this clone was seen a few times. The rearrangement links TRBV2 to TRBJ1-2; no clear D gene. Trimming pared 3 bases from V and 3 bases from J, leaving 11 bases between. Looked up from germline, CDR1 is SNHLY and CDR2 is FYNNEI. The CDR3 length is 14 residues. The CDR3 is CASSESALDYGYTF. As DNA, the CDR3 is TGTGCCAGCAGTGAGTCTGCGTTGGACTATGGCTACACCTTC.

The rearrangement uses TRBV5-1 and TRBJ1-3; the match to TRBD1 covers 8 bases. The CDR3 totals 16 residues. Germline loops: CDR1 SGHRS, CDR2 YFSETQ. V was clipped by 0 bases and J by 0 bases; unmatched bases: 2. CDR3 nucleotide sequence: TGCGCCAGCAGCTTGGGGACAGGGCCCTCTGGAAACACCATATATTTT. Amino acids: CASSLGTGPSGNTIYF.

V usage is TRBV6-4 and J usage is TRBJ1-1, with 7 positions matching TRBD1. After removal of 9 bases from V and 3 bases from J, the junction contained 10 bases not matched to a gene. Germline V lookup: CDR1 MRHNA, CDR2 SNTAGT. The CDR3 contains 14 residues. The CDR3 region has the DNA TGTGCCAGTAAATTAAACAGGGGTTACACTGAAGCTTTCTTT. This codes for CASKLNRGYTEAFF.

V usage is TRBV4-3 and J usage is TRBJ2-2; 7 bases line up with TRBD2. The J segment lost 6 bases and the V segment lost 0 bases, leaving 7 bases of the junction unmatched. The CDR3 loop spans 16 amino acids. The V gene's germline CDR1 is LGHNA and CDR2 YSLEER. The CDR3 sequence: CASSQEAGVGSGELFF. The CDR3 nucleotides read TGCGCCAGCAGCCAAGAGGCGGGAGTGGGGTCCGGGGAGCTGTTTTTT.

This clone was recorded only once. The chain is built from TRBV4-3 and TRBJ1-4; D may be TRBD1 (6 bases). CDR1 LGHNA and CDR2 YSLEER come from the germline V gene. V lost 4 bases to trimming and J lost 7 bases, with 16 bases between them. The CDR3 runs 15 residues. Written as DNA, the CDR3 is TGCGCCAGCAGCCGTACAGGGTTTTATGCTGAAAAACTGTTTTTT. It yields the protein CASSRTGFYAEKLFF.

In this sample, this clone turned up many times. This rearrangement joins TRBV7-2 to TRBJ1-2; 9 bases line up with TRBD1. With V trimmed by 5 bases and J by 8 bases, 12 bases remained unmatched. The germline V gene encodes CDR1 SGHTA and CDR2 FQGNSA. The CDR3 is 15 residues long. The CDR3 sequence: CASSGSGTGWEGYTF. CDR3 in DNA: TGTGCCAGCAGCGGATCCGGGACAGGGTGGGAAGGCTACACCTTC.

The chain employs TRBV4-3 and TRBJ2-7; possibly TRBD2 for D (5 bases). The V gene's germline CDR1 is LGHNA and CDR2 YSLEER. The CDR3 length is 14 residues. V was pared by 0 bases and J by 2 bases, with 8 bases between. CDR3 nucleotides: TGCGCCAGCAGCCAAGATCCGGGGACCTACGAGCAGTACTTC. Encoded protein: CASSQDPGTYEQYF.

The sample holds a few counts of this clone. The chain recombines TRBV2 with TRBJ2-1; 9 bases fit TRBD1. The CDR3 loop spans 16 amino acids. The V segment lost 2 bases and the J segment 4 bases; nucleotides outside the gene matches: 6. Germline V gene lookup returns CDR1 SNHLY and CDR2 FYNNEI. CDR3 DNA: TGTGCCAGCAGTGAAAGTTTGGGGACAGGGTACAATGAGCAGTTCTTC. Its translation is CASSESLGTGYNEQFF.

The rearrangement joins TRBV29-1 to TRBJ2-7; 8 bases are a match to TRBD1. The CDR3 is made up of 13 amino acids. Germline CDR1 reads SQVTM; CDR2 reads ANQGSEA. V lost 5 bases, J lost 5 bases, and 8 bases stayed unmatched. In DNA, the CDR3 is TGCAGCGTTTCTCAGACAGGGGCCCACGAGCAGTACTTC. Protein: CSVSQTGAHEQYF.

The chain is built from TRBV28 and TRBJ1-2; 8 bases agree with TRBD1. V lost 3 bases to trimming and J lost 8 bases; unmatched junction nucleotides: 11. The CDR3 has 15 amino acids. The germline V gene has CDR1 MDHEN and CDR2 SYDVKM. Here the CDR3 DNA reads TGTGCCAGCAGTTTGGACAGGGAGATCCCCAGCGGCTACACCTTC. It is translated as CASSLDREIPSGYTF.

The CDR3 sequence is CASSLDRGGEKLFF. CDR3 nucleotides: TGTGCCAGCAGCCTAGACAGGGGCGGCGAAAAACTGTTTTTT. The chain links TRBV4-2 to TRBJ1-4, with 8 bases matching TRBD1. Per germline, CDR1 LGHNA and CDR2 YNFKEQ. The CDR3 loop spans 14 amino acids. The V gene end was trimmed by 4 bases and the J gene end by 8 bases; junction bases not matched to a gene: 6.

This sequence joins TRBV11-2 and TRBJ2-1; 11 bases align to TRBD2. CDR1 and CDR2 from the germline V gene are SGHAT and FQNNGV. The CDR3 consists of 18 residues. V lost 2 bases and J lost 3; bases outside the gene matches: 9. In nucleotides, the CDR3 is TGTGCCAGCAGCTTAAGCTTTGGACTAGCGGGCTTCTACAATGAGCAGTTCTTC. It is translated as CASSLSFGLAGFYNEQFF.

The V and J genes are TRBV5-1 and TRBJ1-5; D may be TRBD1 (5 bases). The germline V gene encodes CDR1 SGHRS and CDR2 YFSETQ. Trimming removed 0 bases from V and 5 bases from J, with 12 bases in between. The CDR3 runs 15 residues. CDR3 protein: CASSLGIGAYQPQHF. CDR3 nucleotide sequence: TGCGCCAGCAGCTTGGGGATAGGGGCCTATCAGCCCCAGCATTTT.

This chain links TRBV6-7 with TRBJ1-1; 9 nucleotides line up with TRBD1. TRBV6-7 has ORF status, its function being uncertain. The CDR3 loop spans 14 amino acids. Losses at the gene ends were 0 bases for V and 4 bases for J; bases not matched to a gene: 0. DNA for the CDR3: TGTGCCAGCAGTTACTCGACAGGGGGCACTGAAGCTTTCTTT. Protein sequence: CASSYSTGGTEAFF.

The CDR3 protein is CATSERGQETQYF. CDR3 sequence (DNA): TGTGCCACCAGTGAGCGGGGACAAGAGACCCAGTACTTC. The chain links TRBV24-1 to TRBJ2-5; TRBD2 is a possible D gene (6 bases). CDR1 is KGHDR, CDR2 SFDVKD, per germline. This CDR3 is 13 amino acids long. Trimming took 4 bases from V and 2 from J, leaving 7 bases between them.

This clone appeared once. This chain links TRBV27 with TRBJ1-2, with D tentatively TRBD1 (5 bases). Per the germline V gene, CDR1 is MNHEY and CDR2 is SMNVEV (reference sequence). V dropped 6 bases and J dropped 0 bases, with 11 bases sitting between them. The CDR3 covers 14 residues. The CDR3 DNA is TGTGCCAGCAGGGTGGGGCAAGCTAACTATGGCTACACCTTC. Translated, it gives CASRVGQANYGYTF.

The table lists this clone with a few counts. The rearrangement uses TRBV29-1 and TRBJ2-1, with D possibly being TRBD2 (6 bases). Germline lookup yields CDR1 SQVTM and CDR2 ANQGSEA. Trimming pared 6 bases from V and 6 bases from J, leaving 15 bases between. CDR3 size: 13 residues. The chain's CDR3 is CSVRLEVGNEQFF. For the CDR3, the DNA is TGCAGCGTGAGACTAGAGGTTGGCAATGAGCAGTTCTTC.

CDR3 sequence (DNA): TGTGCCAGCAGTGAGATAGCGGGAGTTTTGGGGGCCAACGTCCTGACTTTC. Its translation: CASSEIAGVLGANVLTF. The V call is TRBV6-1, the J call TRBJ2-6; the match to TRBD2 covers 9 bases. The CDR3 has 17 residues. Germline V gene sequence: CDR1 MNHNS, CDR2 SASEGT. V shed 3 bases and J 4 bases; nucleotides not matched to a gene: 7.

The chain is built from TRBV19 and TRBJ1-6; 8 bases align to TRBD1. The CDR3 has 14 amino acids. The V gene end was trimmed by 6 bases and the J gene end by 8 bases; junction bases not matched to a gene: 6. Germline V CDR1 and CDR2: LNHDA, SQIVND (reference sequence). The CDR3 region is CASSRGQGDSPLHF. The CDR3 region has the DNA TGTGCCAGTAGCAGAGGACAGGGTGATTCACCCCTCCACTTT. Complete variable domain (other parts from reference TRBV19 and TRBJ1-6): DGGITQSPKYLFRKEGQNVTLSCEQNLNHDAMYWYRQDPGQGLRLIYYSQIVNDFQKGDIAEGYSVSREKKESFPLTVTSAQKNPTAFYLCASSRGQGDSPLHFGNGTRLTVT.

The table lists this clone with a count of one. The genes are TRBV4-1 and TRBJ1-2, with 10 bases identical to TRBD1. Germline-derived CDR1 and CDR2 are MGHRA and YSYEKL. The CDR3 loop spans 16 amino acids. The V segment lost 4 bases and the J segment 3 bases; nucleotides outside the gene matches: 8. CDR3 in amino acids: CASSPTYGTGDYGYTF. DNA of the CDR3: TGCGCCAGCAGCCCAACCTACGGGACAGGGGACTATGGCTACACCTTC.

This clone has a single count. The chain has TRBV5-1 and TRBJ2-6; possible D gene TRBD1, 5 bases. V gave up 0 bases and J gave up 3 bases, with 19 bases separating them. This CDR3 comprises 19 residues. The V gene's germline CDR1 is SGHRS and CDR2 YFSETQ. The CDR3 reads CASSLAIGRLRGGANVLTF. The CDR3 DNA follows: TGCGCCAGCAGCTTGGCCATAGGCAGGCTAAGGGGTGGGGCCAACGTCCTGACTTTC.

The CDR3 region is CAWRDRVSSPLHF. The DNA of the CDR3 is TGTGCCTGGAGGGACAGGGTGAGTTCACCCCTCCACTTT. This chain links TRBV30 with TRBJ1-6, with 8 bases lining up with TRBD1. CDR3 length: 13 amino acids. CDR1 and CDR2 from the germline V gene are GTSNPN and SVGIG (reference sequence). The J segment lost 9 bases and the V segment lost 3 bases, leaving 4 bases of the junction unmatched.

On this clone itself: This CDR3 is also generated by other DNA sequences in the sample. The CDR3 nucleotides read TGTGCCAGCCGATTAGCGGGACCCTACGAGCAGTACTTC. It yields the protein CASRLAGPYEQYF. The chain uses TRBV27 and TRBJ2-7; 8 positions agree with TRBD2. There are 13 residues in the CDR3. Germline V gene sequence: CDR1 MNHEY, CDR2 SMNVEV (reference sequence). With V trimmed by 8 bases and J by 2 bases, 5 bases remained unmatched.

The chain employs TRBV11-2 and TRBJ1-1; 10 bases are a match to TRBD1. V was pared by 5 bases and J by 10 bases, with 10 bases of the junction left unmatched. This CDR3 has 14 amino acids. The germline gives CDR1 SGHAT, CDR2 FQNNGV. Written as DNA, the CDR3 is TGTGCCAGCAGCGCGGTCGACAGGGGGCAGCGAGCTTTCTTT. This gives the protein CASSAVDRGQRAFF.